This passage covers 27 T cell receptor beta chains from one sample sequenced in a study of blood T cell repertoires in COVID-19. Generated by immunoSEQ multiplex PCR, the TCRdb table keeps only in-frame clones and is missing some. The sample records about 73,000 clones, approximately 80% being singletons. Specimen: peripheral blood. These receptors all come from an older woman with acute or convalescent COVID-19.

J is TRBJ1-5 and V is TRBV5-3; D may be TRBD1 (5 bases). TRBV5-3 counts as an open reading frame of uncertain function. The CDR3 is made up of 15 amino acids. Trimming shortened V by 10 bases and J by 0 bases, and 17 bases separated the two germline ends. The CDR3 loop is CAVRQRQYSNQPQHF. The CDR3 DNA reads TGTGCCGTTCGGCAACGACAGTATAGCAATCAGCCCCAGCATTTT.

The chain combines TRBV6-5 with TRBJ2-1; tentative D call: TRBD2 (5 bases). With 2 bases removed from V and 0 bases from J, the gap between germline ends came to 11 bases. The CDR3 has 16 amino acids. Germline CDR1 and CDR2: MNHEY and SVGAGI. In DNA, the CDR3 is TGTGCCAGCAGTTACAACCGTGGGAGCTCCTACAATGAGCAGTTCTTC. Translated: CASSYNRGSSYNEQFF.

The count of this clone is one. The rearrangement links TRBV7-2 to TRBJ1-2; 9 nucleotides line up with TRBD1. V shed 1 base, J shed 6 bases, and the junction held 9 bases outside the gene matches. The CDR3 length is 16 residues. Germline-derived CDR1 and CDR2 are SGHTA and FQGNSA. The CDR3 sequence: CASSLEFDRGENGYTF. The DNA of the CDR3 is TGTGCCAGCAGCTTAGAATTTGACAGGGGGGAAAATGGCTACACCTTC.

The V and J genes are TRBV13 and TRBJ1-5, with D hard to call. The CDR3 has 13 residues. Per the germline V gene, CDR1 is PRHDT and CDR2 is FYEKMQ (reference sequence). The V and J ends lost 2 bases and 4 bases respectively, with 6 bases between them. The CDR3 sequence is CASSLSQNQPQHF. DNA for the CDR3: TGTGCCAGCAGCTTATCCCAGAATCAGCCCCAGCATTTT. The full variable domain, in which reference TRBV13 and TRBJ1-5 provide the parts outside the CDR3, is AAGVIQSPRHLIKEKRETATLKCYPIPRHDTVYWYQQGPGQDPQFLISFYEKMQSDKGSIPDRFSAQQFSDYHSELNMSSLELGDSALYFCASSLSQNQPQHFGDGTRLSIL.

The chain carries TRBV10-3 and TRBJ1-1; D is perhaps TRBD1 (6 bases). Germline CDR1 is ENHRY and CDR2 is SYGVKD. V was cut by 3 bases and J by 3 bases, with 14 bases left in between. The CDR3 is 15 residues long. The CDR3 DNA sequence: TGTGCCATCAGTGAAAGGGAGAAGGGGGACACTGAAGCTTTCTTT. It yields the protein CAISEREKGDTEAFF.

This chain joins TRBV7-3 and TRBJ2-6; maybe TRBD1 (5 bases). Germline-derived CDR1 and CDR2 are SGHTA and FQGTGA. The CDR3 is 15 residues long. V shed 2 bases and J shed 1 base, with 6 bases lying between them. The CDR3 region is CASSLAGSGANVLTF. Written as DNA, the CDR3 is TGTGCCAGCAGCTTAGCAGGGTCTGGGGCCAACGTCCTGACTTTC.

J is TRBJ1-2 and V is TRBV7-9; 9 nucleotides line up with TRBD1. V gave up 5 bases and J gave up 7 bases; unmatched junction bases: 11. The CDR3 sequence is 15 residues long. Germline loops: CDR1 SEHNR, CDR2 FQNEAQ (reference sequence). CDR3 DNA sequence: TGTGCCAGCAGCCGACAGGGGGTCGCTTTCTCTGGCTACACCTTC. This encodes CASSRQGVAFSGYTF.

The V and J genes are TRBV19 and TRBJ2-4; TRBD2 is a possible D gene (5 bases). Trimming stripped 3 bases from V and 9 bases from J, with 12 bases between. Looked up from germline, CDR1 is LNHDA and CDR2 is SQIVND (reference sequence). CDR3 length: 13 amino acids. CDR3 in DNA: TGTGCCAGTAGTATGACTTCCCGGGGCATTCAGTACTTC. It specifies CASSMTSRGIQYF.

J is TRBJ2-5 and V is TRBV7-9; the D gene is possibly TRBD2 (7 bases). CDR1 and CDR2 from the germline V gene are SEHNR and FQNEAQ (reference sequence). This CDR3 contains 14 residues. Trimming left V 5 bases short and J 5 bases short, with 15 bases between. The CDR3 DNA follows: TGTGCCAGCAGCCGGGGGGCAGGTCTGGAGACCCAGTACTTC. Residues: CASSRGAGLETQYF.

The genes are TRBV9 and TRBJ1-2; perhaps TRBD1 as D (6 bases). The length of the CDR3 is 15 residues. Per germline, CDR1 SGDLS and CDR2 YYNGEE. Trimming took 0 bases from V and 5 from J, leaving 14 bases between them. The CDR3 DNA reads as TGTGCCAGCAGCGTAGACTGGGACACCTTTTATGGCTACACCTTC. Residues: CASSVDWDTFYGYTF.

The genes are TRBV6-5 and TRBJ2-7; D is possibly TRBD1 (6 bases). V dropped 7 bases and J dropped 1 base, with 14 bases sitting between them. The CDR3 consists of 14 residues. Germline assignment: CDR1 MNHEY and CDR2 SVGAGI. Here the CDR3 reads CASTPPGTSYEQYF. The CDR3, as DNA: TGTGCCAGCACCCCACCGGGGACATCCTACGAGCAGTACTTC.

V and J are TRBV4-1 and TRBJ1-2, with 7 bases aligning to TRBD1. This CDR3 region has 16 residues. Trimming removed 4 bases from V and 1 base from J; junction bases left unmatched: 9. Germline V lookup: CDR1 MGHRA, CDR2 YSYEKL. The CDR3 region is CASSLTPGQLNYGYTF. CDR3 nucleotide sequence: TGCGCCAGCAGCCTTACACCGGGACAGCTTAACTATGGCTACACCTTC.

The chain couples TRBV20-1 to TRBJ1-1; TRBD1 aligns across 8 bases. Germline loops: CDR1 DFQATT, CDR2 SNEGSKA (reference sequence). With 3 bases clipped from V and 6 bases from J, the junction kept 0 bases outside the gene matches. The CDR3 consists of 11 residues. For the CDR3, the DNA is TGCAGTGCTAGCAGGGGGCCTGAAGCTTTCTTT. It translates to CSASRGPEAFF.

The rearrangement uses TRBV9 and TRBJ1-3, with TRBD1 matching 7 bases. CDR1 is SGDLS, CDR2 YYNGEE, per germline. Trimming at V came to 4 bases and at J to 0 bases, leaving 7 bases not matched to a gene. This CDR3 region has 16 residues. CDR3 amino acids: CASSQRDSRSGNTIYF. The CDR3 region has the DNA TGTGCCAGCAGCCAACGGGACAGCCGCTCTGGAAACACCATATATTTT. The whole variable domain, remainder taken from reference TRBV9 and TRBJ1-3, is DSGVTQTPKHLITATGQRVTLRCSPRSGDLSVYWYQQSLDQGLQFLIQYYNGEERAKGNILERFSAQQFPDLHSELNLSSLELGDSALYFCASSQRDSRSGNTIYFGEGSWLTVV.

The chain combines TRBV14 with TRBJ2-7, with 8 bases that match TRBD1. CDR3 size: 16 residues. J was trimmed by 1 base and V by 3 bases; bases with no gene match: 8. Germline V gives CDR1 SGHDN, CDR2 FVKESK. The CDR3 reads CASSHLGGQESYEQYF. In nucleotides, the CDR3 is TGTGCCAGCAGCCACCTTGGGGGACAGGAGTCCTACGAGCAGTACTTC.

This rearrangement joins TRBV12-3 or TRBV12-4 to TRBJ1-1, with D hard to call. CDR3 length: 12 residues. V lost 6 bases and J 4 bases, leaving 9 bases between the germline ends. The CDR3 DNA is TGTGCCAGCAGGGCGGGCGGCACTGAAGCTTTCTTT. Translating gives CASRAGGTEAFF.

The chain carries TRBV5-1 and TRBJ2-3, with 8 nucleotides matching TRBD1. J was trimmed by 6 bases and V by 1 base; bases with no gene match: 7. In germline, CDR1 is SGHRS, CDR2 YFSETQ. The CDR3 consists of 15 residues. The CDR3 DNA follows: TGCGCCAGCAGCTTGCCCAGGGGGCAAGGGGATACGCAGTATTTT. Amino acids: CASSLPRGQGDTQYF.

In the case of this clone: A much larger clone differs from this one at a single base, so this may be a read error. V usage is TRBV6-5 and J usage is TRBJ1-2, with a weak D call TRBD1 (5 bases). In germline, CDR1 is MNHEY, CDR2 SVGAGI. The CDR3 is 13 residues long. The ends were cut back, 6 bases at V and 8 bases at J, with 16 bases in the middle. Written as DNA, the CDR3 is TGTGCCAGCAGCCCCAAGGGGAAAACGGGCTACACCTTC. This encodes CASSPKGKTGYTF.

The gene calls are TRBV4-1 and TRBJ1-6; TRBD1 matches 7 bases. The CDR3 is 18 amino acids. From germline, CDR1 is MGHRA and CDR2 YSYEKL. The junction had 16 bases not matched to a gene; V was cut back by 0 bases and J by 11 bases. CDR3 nucleotide sequence: TGCGCCAGCAGCCAAGACCCGAGACGAGACAGGGAAGGACCACCCCTCCACTTT. Encoded protein: CASSQDPRRDREGPPLHF.

This clone was seen only a few times. The chain couples TRBV4-1 to TRBJ1-1; maybe TRBD1 (5 bases). Germline V gene sequence: CDR1 MGHRA, CDR2 YSYEKL. The length of the CDR3 is 14 residues. V was cut by 0 bases and J by 4 bases, with 9 bases left in between. The CDR3 DNA reads as TGCGCCAGCAGCCAAGATAGGGGTAGCACTGAAGCTTTCTTT. As protein: CASSQDRGSTEAFF.

The rearrangement links TRBV2 to TRBJ1-3; possibly TRBD1 for D (6 bases). Germline V gene sequence: CDR1 SNHLY, CDR2 FYNNEI. Trimming left V 7 bases short and J 0 bases short, with 13 bases between. This CDR3 spans 15 amino acids. The CDR3 region is CASNPRTASGNTIYF. For the CDR3, the DNA is TGTGCCAGCAATCCCCGGACAGCCTCTGGAAACACCATATATTTT. Full variable domain (rest looked up from reference TRBV2 and TRBJ1-3): EPEVTQTPSHQVTQMGQEVILRCVPISNHLYFYWYRQILGQKVEFLVSFYNNEISEKSEIFDDQFSVERPDGSNFTLKIRSTKLEDSAMYFCASNPRTASGNTIYFGEGSWLTVV.

This rearrangement joins TRBV10-1 to TRBJ1-2, with a possible D match to TRBD1 (6 bases). The germline gives CDR1 WNHNN, CDR2 SYGVQD (reference sequence). This CDR3 region has 13 residues. V lost 2 bases to trimming and J lost 4 bases, with 8 bases between them. CDR3 residues: CASSEGGGYGYTF. Written as DNA, the CDR3 is TGCGCCAGCAGTGAGGGGGGCGGCTATGGCTACACCTTC.

The chain is built from TRBV19 and TRBJ2-1, with 9 nucleotides matching TRBD2. Germline V gives CDR1 LNHDA, CDR2 SQIVND (reference sequence). The CDR3 has 17 residues. V gave up 8 bases and J gave up 2 bases; unmatched junction bases: 13. CDR3 in DNA: TGTGCCAGTGCCAGAGGGGCTAGCGGGGCCCCCTACAATGAGCAGTTCTTC. Encoded protein: CASARGASGAPYNEQFF.

V is TRBV4-1 and J is TRBJ2-2; 8 bases line up with TRBD2. This CDR3 is built from 16 residues. The V and J ends lost 4 bases and 1 base, in that order; junction bases with no gene match: 5. Germline lookup yields CDR1 MGHRA and CDR2 YSYEKL. The CDR3 loop reads CASSPRRGVNTGELFF. For the CDR3, the DNA is TGCGCCAGCAGCCCCCGGCGGGGGGTGAACACCGGGGAGCTGTTTTTT.

CDR3: CASSQASAGLMGPNEKLFF. The CDR3 DNA follows: TGCGCCAGCAGCCAAGCGTCGGCAGGGCTCATGGGGCCTAATGAAAAACTGTTTTTT. The chain recombines TRBV4-1 with TRBJ1-4; tentatively, D is TRBD1 (5 bases). CDR1 and CDR2 (germline): MGHRA, YSYEKL. The CDR3 is 19 residues long. The V end was cut by 1 base, the J end by 3 bases, with 21 bases between.

The gene calls are TRBV5-8 and TRBJ1-1, with D unclear. The ends were cut back, 4 bases at V and 4 bases at J, with 17 bases in the middle. Germline-derived CDR1 and CDR2 are SGHTS and YDEGEE. The CDR3 totals 15 residues. The CDR3 sequence is CASSLGLGGSTEAFF. The DNA of the CDR3 is TGTGCCAGCAGCCTCGGACTGGGAGGGAGCACTGAAGCTTTCTTT.

The chain uses TRBV25-1 and TRBJ1-6; no clear D gene. The germline gives CDR1 MGHDK, CDR2 SYGVNS. V gave up 3 bases and J gave up 6 bases, with 12 bases separating them. This CDR3 spans 15 amino acids. The DNA for the CDR3 is TGTGCCAGCAGTGACCACATCAACCCTAATTCACCCCTCCACTTT. Encoded protein: CASSDHINPNSPLHF.